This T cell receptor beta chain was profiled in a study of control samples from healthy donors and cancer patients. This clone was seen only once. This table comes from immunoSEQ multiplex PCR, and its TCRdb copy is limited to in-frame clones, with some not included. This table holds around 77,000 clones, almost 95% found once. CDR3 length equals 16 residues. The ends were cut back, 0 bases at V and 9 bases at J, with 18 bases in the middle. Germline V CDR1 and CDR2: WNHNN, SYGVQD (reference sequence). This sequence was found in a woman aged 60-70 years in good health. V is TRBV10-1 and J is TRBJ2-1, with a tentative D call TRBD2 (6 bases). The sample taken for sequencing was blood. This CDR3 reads CASSESVAGSDTEQFF. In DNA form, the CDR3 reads TGCGCCAGCAGTGAGTCGGTGGCGGGGAGTGATACTGAGCAGTTCTTC.